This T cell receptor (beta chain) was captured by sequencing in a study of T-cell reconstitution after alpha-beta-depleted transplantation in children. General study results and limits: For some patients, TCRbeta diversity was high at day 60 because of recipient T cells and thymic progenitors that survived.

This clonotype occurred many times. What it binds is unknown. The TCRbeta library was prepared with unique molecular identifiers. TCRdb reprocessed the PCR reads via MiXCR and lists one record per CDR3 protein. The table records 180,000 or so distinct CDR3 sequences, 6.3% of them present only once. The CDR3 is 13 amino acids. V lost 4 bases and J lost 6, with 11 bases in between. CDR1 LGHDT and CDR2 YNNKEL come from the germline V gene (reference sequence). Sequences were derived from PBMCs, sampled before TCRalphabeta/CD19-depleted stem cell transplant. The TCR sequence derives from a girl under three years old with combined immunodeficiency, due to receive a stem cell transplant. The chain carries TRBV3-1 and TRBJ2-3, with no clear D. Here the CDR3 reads CASSPTTPDTQYF. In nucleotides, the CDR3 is TGTGCCAGCAGCCCGACAACTCCGGATACGCAGTATTTT.